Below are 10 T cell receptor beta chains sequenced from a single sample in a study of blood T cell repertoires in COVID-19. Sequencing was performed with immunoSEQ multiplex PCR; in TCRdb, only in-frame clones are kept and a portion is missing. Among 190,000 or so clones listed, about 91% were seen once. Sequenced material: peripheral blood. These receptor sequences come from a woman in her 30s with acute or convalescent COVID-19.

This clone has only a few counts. In nucleotides, the CDR3 is TGTGCCAGCAGCCCCCGACAGGGTAAGCGGTATGGCTACACCTTC. This codes for CASSPRQGKRYGYTF. The chain links TRBV11-3 to TRBJ1-2, with 7 nucleotides matching TRBD1. CDR3 length: 15 residues. With V trimmed by 5 bases and J by 5 bases, 11 bases remained unmatched. The germline V gene has CDR1 SGHNT and CDR2 YENEEA.

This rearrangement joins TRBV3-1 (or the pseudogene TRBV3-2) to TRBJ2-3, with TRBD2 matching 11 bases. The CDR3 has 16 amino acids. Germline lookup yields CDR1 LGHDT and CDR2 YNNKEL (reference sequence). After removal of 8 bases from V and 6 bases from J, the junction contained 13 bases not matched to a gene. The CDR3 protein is CASCPELAGVTDTQYF. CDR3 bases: TGTGCCAGCTGCCCGGAACTAGCGGGAGTCACGGATACGCAGTATTTT.

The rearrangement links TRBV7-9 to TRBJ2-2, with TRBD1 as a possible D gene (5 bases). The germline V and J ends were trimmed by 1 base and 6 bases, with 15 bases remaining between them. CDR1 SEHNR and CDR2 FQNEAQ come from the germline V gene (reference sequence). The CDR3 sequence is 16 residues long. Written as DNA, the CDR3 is TGTGCCAGCAGCTTAGATCTAGGGGAACCCCCCGGGGAGCTGTTTTTT. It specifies CASSLDLGEPPGELFF.

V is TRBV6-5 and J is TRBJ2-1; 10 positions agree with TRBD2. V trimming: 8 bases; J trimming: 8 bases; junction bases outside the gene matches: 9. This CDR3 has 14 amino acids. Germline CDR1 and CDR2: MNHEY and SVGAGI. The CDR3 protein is CASLLAGVRDEQFF. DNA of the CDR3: TGTGCCAGCCTCCTAGCGGGAGTCAGGGATGAGCAGTTCTTC.

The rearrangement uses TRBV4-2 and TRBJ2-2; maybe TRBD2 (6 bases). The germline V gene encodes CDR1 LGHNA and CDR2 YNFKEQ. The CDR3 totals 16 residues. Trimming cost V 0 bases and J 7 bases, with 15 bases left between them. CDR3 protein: CASSQDAGPTLGELFF. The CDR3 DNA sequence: TGTGCCAGCAGCCAAGATGCGGGACCTACTCTCGGGGAGCTGTTTTTT.

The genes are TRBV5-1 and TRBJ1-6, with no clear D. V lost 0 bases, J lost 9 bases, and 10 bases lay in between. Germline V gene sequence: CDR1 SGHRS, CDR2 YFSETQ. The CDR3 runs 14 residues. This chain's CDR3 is CASSLAETVSPLHF. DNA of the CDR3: TGCGCCAGCAGCTTGGCCGAAACGGTTTCACCCCTCCACTTT.

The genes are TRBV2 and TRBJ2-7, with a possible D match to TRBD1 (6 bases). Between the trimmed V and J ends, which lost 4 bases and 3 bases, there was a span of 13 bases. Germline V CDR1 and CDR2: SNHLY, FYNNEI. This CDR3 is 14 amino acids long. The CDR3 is CASSGATGFYEQYF. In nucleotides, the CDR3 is TGTGCCAGCAGTGGTGCGACAGGATTCTACGAGCAGTACTTC.

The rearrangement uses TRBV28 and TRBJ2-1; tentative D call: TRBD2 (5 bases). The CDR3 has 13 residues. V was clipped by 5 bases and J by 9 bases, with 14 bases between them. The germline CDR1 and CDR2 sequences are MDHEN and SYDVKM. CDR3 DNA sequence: TGTGCCAGCAGTGACACTAGGGCTGGTGAGCAGTTCTTC. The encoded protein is CASSDTRAGEQFF.

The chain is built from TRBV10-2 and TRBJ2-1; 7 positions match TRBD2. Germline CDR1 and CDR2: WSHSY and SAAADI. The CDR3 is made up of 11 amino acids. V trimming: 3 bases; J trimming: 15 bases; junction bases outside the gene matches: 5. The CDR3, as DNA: TGCGCCAGCAGTGATGGACTAGAAAGGTTCTTC. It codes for CASSDGLERFF.

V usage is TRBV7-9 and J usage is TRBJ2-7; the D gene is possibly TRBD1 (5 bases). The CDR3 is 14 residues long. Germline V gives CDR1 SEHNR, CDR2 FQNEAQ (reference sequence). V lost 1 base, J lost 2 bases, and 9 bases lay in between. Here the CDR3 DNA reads TGTGCCAGCAGCTTAGATACAGGTCCCTACGAGCAGTACTTC. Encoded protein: CASSLDTGPYEQYF.